These 8 T cell receptor beta chains were all obtained from the same sample, sequenced in a study of blood T cell repertoires in COVID-19. Repertoires were generated with immunoSEQ multiplex PCR, while TCRdb's copy carries only in-frame clones and drops some. This sample carries around 160,000 clones, more than 75% of them seen once, and the ten largest clones take roughly 13%. The sequencing input was peripheral blood. Receptor source: a man aged 55 to 70 with active or convalescent COVID-19.

The V and J genes are TRBV4-1 and TRBJ2-7; maybe TRBD1 (6 bases). Per germline, CDR1 MGHRA and CDR2 YSYEKL. The CDR3 totals 14 residues. Trimming cost V 4 bases and J 7 bases, with 17 bases left between them. The CDR3 sequence: CASSLGHRVDEQYF. The CDR3 DNA sequence: TGCGCCAGCAGCCTCGGTCACAGGGTGGATGAGCAGTACTTC.

The chain links TRBV27 to TRBJ1-6; perhaps TRBD1 as D (5 bases). Germline V gene lookup returns CDR1 MNHEY and CDR2 SMNVEV (reference sequence). V lost 6 bases to trimming and J lost 7 bases, with 13 bases between them. The length of the CDR3 is 14 residues. CDR3 region: CASSRGDLNSPLHF. CDR3 in DNA: TGTGCCAGCAGCCGCGGGGACCTAAATTCACCCCTCCACTTT.

The chain employs TRBV9 and TRBJ2-7, with 7 bases that match TRBD2. Germline assignment: CDR1 SGDLS and CDR2 YYNGEE. The CDR3 covers 16 residues. The V and J ends lost 0 bases and 3 bases, in that order; junction bases with no gene match: 9. This CDR3 is CASSVGGGTHGYEQYF. CDR3 nucleotide sequence: TGTGCCAGCAGCGTAGGGGGGGGGACCCATGGCTACGAGCAGTACTTC.

V usage is TRBV5-6 and J usage is TRBJ2-2; 8 positions match TRBD1. The CDR3 contains 16 residues. In germline, CDR1 is SGHDT, CDR2 YYEEEE. Unmatched junction bases numbered 14, after V lost 6 bases and J lost 7 bases. In DNA form, the CDR3 reads TGTGCCAGCAACTCACCAAGCAGGGGGCTCGGCGGGGAGCTGTTTTTT. Protein product: CASNSPSRGLGGELFF.

This clone has only a few counts. The chain recombines TRBV18 with TRBJ2-7, with TRBD1 identical over 8 bases. Germline-derived CDR1 and CDR2 are KGHSH and LQKENI. With 8 bases clipped from V and 3 bases from J, the junction kept 9 bases outside the gene matches. The CDR3 is made up of 14 amino acids. The CDR3 nucleotides read TGTGCCAGCGCCCCGACAGGGGCGATCTACGAGCAGTACTTC. Protein sequence: CASAPTGAIYEQYF.

This clone showed up just once. This rearrangement joins TRBV7-3 to TRBJ2-2; 10 bases align to TRBD2. The germline V gene has CDR1 SGHTA and CDR2 FQGTGA. With 5 bases clipped from V and 4 bases from J, the junction kept 7 bases outside the gene matches. The length of the CDR3 is 16 residues. As DNA, the CDR3 is TGTGCCAGCAGCCCTCCTAGCGGGAGATCCACCGGGGAGCTGTTTTTT. Translating it yields CASSPPSGRSTGELFF. Supplemented by reference TRBV7-3 and TRBJ2-2, the full variable domain reads GAGVSQTPSNKVTEKGKYVELRCDPISGHTALYWYRQSLGQGPEFLIYFQGTGAADDSGLPNDRFFAVRPEGSVSTLKIQRTERGDSAVYLCASSPPSGRSTGELFFGEGSRLTVL.

Remarks on this clone: Germline is not matched at one junction end, which may reflect a read error. The chain combines TRBV3-1 (or the pseudogene TRBV3-2) with TRBJ1-2, with D hard to call. This CDR3 has 13 residues. Germline V CDR1 and CDR2: LGHDT, YNNKEL (reference sequence). The CDR3 protein is CASSQEIRGDNEF. CDR3 DNA: TGTGCCAGCAGCCAAGAAATCCGGGGAGACAACGAATTC.

The chain has TRBV7-3 and TRBJ1-1, with D perhaps TRBD1 (6 bases). This CDR3 region has 14 residues. V gave up 0 bases and J gave up 2 bases, with 7 bases separating them. In germline, CDR1 is SGHTA, CDR2 FQGTGA. CDR3 loop: CASSLTGTNTEAFF. The CDR3 region has the DNA TGTGCCAGCAGCTTAACAGGGACAAACACTGAAGCTTTCTTT.